This entry lists 25 T cell receptor beta chains sequenced from one sample in a study of blood T cell repertoires in COVID-19 (TCRdb year 2020). The protocol used for the library was the immunoSEQ multiplex PCR assay. TCRdb's version of the immuneACCESS table is confined to in-frame rearrangements and falls short of the full clone set. An unresolved V gene accounts for under half of the shortfall where checked; the remainder is of unknown origin. In all, the sample holds around 120,000 clones, and roughly 83% of those were seen once. The ten largest make up approximately 3.9% of the sample. The specimen was peripheral blood. These receptors were taken from a woman aged 80 or older with acute or convalescent COVID-19.

This clone showed up just a few times. The J gene is TRBJ1-1, the V gene TRBV4-1, with D perhaps matching TRBD1 (6 bases). Germline V gene sequence: CDR1 MGHRA, CDR2 YSYEKL. V shed 1 base and J shed 1 base, with 13 bases lying between them. The CDR3 is 16 residues long. The DNA of the CDR3 is TGCGCCAGCAGCCAAGCCCCACAGGGACCGAACACTGAAGCTTTCTTT. This encodes CASSQAPQGPNTEAFF.

The chain carries TRBV30 and TRBJ1-1; 7 bases line up with TRBD1. Trimming took 3 bases from V and 5 from J; bases not matched to a gene: 9. Germline values: CDR1 GTSNPN, CDR2 SVGIG (reference sequence). This CDR3 is 14 amino acids long. CDR3 bases: TGTGCCTGGAGAGTCCCAGGGGGAGAAACTGAAGCTTTCTTT. Its translation: CAWRVPGGETEAFF.

This clone was seen just once. The chain couples TRBV24-1 to TRBJ1-6; possibly TRBD1 for D (5 bases). The V gene lost 8 bases and the J gene lost 5 bases, with 12 bases spanning the gap. The CDR3 loop spans 14 amino acids. In germline, CDR1 is KGHDR, CDR2 SFDVKD. CDR3 residues: CATIRTGDNSPLHF. The CDR3 region has the DNA TGTGCCACCATACGAACAGGCGATAATTCACCCCTCCACTTT.

The table lists this clone with a count of one. The chain joins TRBV19 to TRBJ1-2; D may be TRBD1 (6 bases). This CDR3 is built from 13 residues. The germline V and J ends were trimmed by 5 bases and 3 bases, with 10 bases remaining between them. Germline V gene data show CDR1 as LNHDA and CDR2 as SQIVND (reference sequence). The CDR3 DNA reads as TGTGCCAGTAGTTACAGGGATCACTATGGCTACACCTTC. It encodes CASSYRDHYGYTF. The full variable domain, its missing parts supplied by reference TRBV19 and TRBJ1-2, is DGGITQSPKYLFRKEGQNVTLSCEQNLNHDAMYWYRQDPGQGLRLIYYSQIVNDFQKGDIAEGYSVSREKKESFPLTVTSAQKNPTAFYLCASSYRDHYGYTFGSGTRLTVV.

This chain uses TRBV5-1 with TRBJ1-2; 8 bases line up with TRBD1. Germline loops: CDR1 SGHRS, CDR2 YFSETQ. This CDR3 contains 15 residues. V lost 0 bases, J lost 6 bases, and 7 bases stayed unmatched. The CDR3 region is CASSLETGGKDGYTF. CDR3 coding DNA: TGCGCCAGCAGCTTGGAAACAGGGGGAAAGGATGGCTACACCTTC.

The table lists this clone with a few counts. J is TRBJ2-7 and V is TRBV5-1; TRBD1 matches at 10 bases. The CDR3 length is 14 residues. J lost 6 bases, V lost 5 bases, and 8 bases had no gene match. CDR1 and CDR2 from the germline V gene are SGHRS and YFSETQ. As DNA, the CDR3 is TGCGCCAGCAGTCTGAGGGACAGGGGTTCCGAGCAGTACTTC. Its translation: CASSLRDRGSEQYF.

The chain is built from TRBV7-2 and TRBJ1-1; possible D gene TRBD1, 5 bases. The CDR3 is 15 amino acids. Germline V gene lookup returns CDR1 SGHTA and CDR2 FQGNSA. Trimming pared 1 base from V and 3 bases from J, leaving 12 bases between. The CDR3 nucleotides read TGTGCCAGCAGCTTAGGTTCCGACAGCGACACTGAAGCTTTCTTT. Translating it yields CASSLGSDSDTEAFF.

This clone was seen only a few times. This chain links TRBV5-6 with TRBJ1-4; 8 bases align to TRBD1. The V segment lost 4 bases and the J segment 5 bases; nucleotides outside the gene matches: 4. The germline gives CDR1 SGHDT, CDR2 YYEEEE. The CDR3 is 14 residues long. The CDR3 coding sequence is TGTGCCAGCAGCCGGACAGGGTTCAATGAAAAACTGTTTTTT. Residues: CASSRTGFNEKLFF. Filled out from reference TRBV5-6 and TRBJ1-4, the complete variable domain reads DAGVTQSPTHLIKTRGQQVTLRCSPKSGHDTVSWYQQALGQGPQFIFQYYEEEERQRGNFPDRFSGHQFPNYSSELNVNALLLGDSALYLCASSRTGFNEKLFFGSGTQLSVL.

The chain employs TRBV6-1 and TRBJ1-2; the D is unclear. Trimming removed 3 bases at V and 2 bases at J, with 10 bases between. The CDR3 length is 14 residues. Germline values: CDR1 MNHNS, CDR2 SASEGT. CDR3 sequence reads: CASSDVRSNYGYTF. In DNA form, the CDR3 reads TGTGCCAGCAGTGATGTAAGGAGCAACTATGGCTACACCTTC.

The V call is TRBV19, the J call TRBJ2-2; 7 bases are shared with TRBD2. The junction had 1 base not matched to a gene; V was cut back by 6 bases and J by 0 bases. Germline CDR1 and CDR2: LNHDA and SQIVND (reference sequence). CDR3 length: 14 residues. The DNA for the CDR3 is TGTGCCAGTAGCGGGAGGACGAACACCGGGGAGCTGTTTTTT. Protein sequence: CASSGRTNTGELFF.

The chain combines TRBV4-1 with TRBJ2-3, with 13 bases aligning to TRBD2. Per the germline V gene, CDR1 is MGHRA and CDR2 is YSYEKL. The CDR3 sequence is 22 residues long. V lost 0 bases to trimming and J lost 4 bases; unmatched junction nucleotides: 19. The CDR3: CASSQDRVTGGRTSGSADTQYF. The DNA for the CDR3 is TGCGCCAGCAGCCAAGATCGTGTGACAGGGGGCAGGACTAGCGGGAGTGCAGATACGCAGTATTTT.

The CDR3 sequence is CASRGEGGTEAFF. In DNA form, the CDR3 reads TGTGCCAGCAGGGGCGAAGGGGGAACTGAAGCTTTCTTT. V gene TRBV11-3 combines with J gene TRBJ1-1; tentatively, D is TRBD1 (6 bases). The CDR3 contains 13 residues. Trimming left V 6 bases short and J 5 bases short, with 13 bases between. The V gene's germline CDR1 is SGHNT and CDR2 YENEEA.

CDR3 sequence reads: CASSLGGGHGNTGELFF. The CDR3 DNA reads TGTGCCAGCAGCTTAGGAGGGGGACATGGGAACACCGGGGAGCTGTTTTTT. This chain joins TRBV7-9 and TRBJ2-2, with D possibly being TRBD1 (6 bases). There are 17 residues in the CDR3. V lost 1 base and J 1 base, leaving 13 bases between the germline ends. Germline V gene sequence: CDR1 SEHNR, CDR2 FQNEAQ (reference sequence). Based on the CDR3 plus reference TRBV7-9 and TRBJ2-2, the full variable domain is DTGVSQNPRHKITKRGQNVTFRCDPISEHNRLYWYRQTLGQGPEFLTYFQNEAQLEKSRLLSDRFSAERPKGSFSTLEIQRTEQGDSAMYLCASSLGGGHGNTGELFFGEGSRLTVL.

The J gene is TRBJ2-5, the V gene TRBV7-9; the match to TRBD2 covers 10 bases. Germline V gives CDR1 SEHNR, CDR2 FQNEAQ (reference sequence). The CDR3 has 17 amino acids. Unmatched junction bases numbered 6, after V lost 1 base and J lost 1 base. The DNA of the CDR3 is TGTGCCAGCAGCTTAGGCGGCACTAGCGGGATCCAAGAGACCCAGTACTTC. It specifies CASSLGGTSGIQETQYF.

The V and J genes are TRBV11-2 and TRBJ1-4, with TRBD1 as a possible D gene (5 bases). The ends were cut back, 5 bases at V and 10 bases at J, with 17 bases in the middle. This CDR3 is 14 amino acids long. Germline CDR1 reads SGHAT; CDR2 reads FQNNGV. CDR3 DNA: TGTGCCAGCAGCCCCGACAGATTTCAGAGAAAACTGTTTTTT. Translation gives CASSPDRFQRKLFF.

The DNA for the CDR3 is TGTGCGTCCACTAGCGGTAGCACAGATACGCAGTATTTT. This encodes CASTSGSTDTQYF. The chain is built from TRBV30 and TRBJ2-3; 8 bases match TRBD2. Germline values: CDR1 GTSNPN, CDR2 SVGIG (reference sequence). The CDR3 totals 13 residues.

V is TRBV4-3 and J is TRBJ1-2; D uncertain. The CDR3 has 14 residues. V lost 0 bases, J lost 3 bases, and 8 bases lay in between. Germline CDR1 reads LGHNA; CDR2 reads YSLEER. CDR3 sequence reads: CASSQDTGHYGYTF. CDR3 DNA sequence: TGCGCCAGCAGCCAAGATACCGGTCACTATGGCTACACCTTC.

The table lists this clone with many counts. The chain joins TRBV19 to TRBJ2-2; D perhaps matches TRBD2 (7 bases). The CDR3 consists of 16 residues. Germline V gene sequence: CDR1 LNHDA, CDR2 SQIVND (reference sequence). Trimming shortened V by 6 bases and J by 5 bases, and 19 bases separated the two germline ends. The CDR3 loop reads CASRPLGGGLTGELFF. DNA of the CDR3: TGTGCCAGTAGGCCTTTAGGGGGGGGCCTAACCGGGGAGCTGTTTTTT.

This clone was seen a few times. The chain has TRBV7-2 and TRBJ1-1; 8 nucleotides agree with TRBD1. The J segment lost 0 bases and the V segment lost 4 bases, leaving 4 bases of the junction unmatched. Germline values: CDR1 SGHTA, CDR2 FQGNSA. The CDR3 consists of 15 residues. DNA of the CDR3: TGTGCCAGCAGCTCCCAGGGGGCGGTGAACACTGAAGCTTTCTTT. Protein sequence: CASSSQGAVNTEAFF.

This chain uses TRBV7-2 with TRBJ1-6; D unresolved. Germline CDR1 reads SGHTA; CDR2 reads FQGNSA. The CDR3 totals 14 residues. V was shortened by 1 base and J by 6 bases, with 7 bases between the two germline ends. The CDR3 reads CASSLGGSNSPLHF. In DNA form, the CDR3 reads TGTGCCAGCAGCTTAGGCGGGAGTAATTCACCCCTCCACTTT.

CDR3 in DNA: TGTGCCAGCAGCCGAGGGACAGCTTCCTACAATGAGCAGTTCTTC. This encodes CASSRGTASYNEQFF. The rearrangement joins TRBV5-6 to TRBJ2-1, with 7 bases fitting TRBD1. Germline V CDR1 and CDR2: SGHDT, YYEEEE. The CDR3 totals 15 residues. The J segment lost 1 base and the V segment lost 4 bases, leaving 5 bases of the junction unmatched.

The V call is TRBV2, the J call TRBJ1-6, with D unclear. In germline, CDR1 is SNHLY, CDR2 FYNNEI. This CDR3 is 14 amino acids long. V was trimmed by 3 bases and J by 7 bases, leaving 10 bases between them. CDR3 region: CASSDGHRNSPLHF. The DNA for the CDR3 is TGTGCCAGCAGTGACGGTCACAGAAATTCACCCCTCCACTTT.

The V gene is TRBV4-3, the J gene TRBJ1-4; 9 bases are shared with TRBD1. After removal of 1 base from V and 10 bases from J, the junction contained 10 bases not matched to a gene. Looked up from germline, CDR1 is LGHNA and CDR2 is YSLEER. The CDR3 is 16 amino acids. CDR3 region: CASSQVTGGALGKLFF. The CDR3 DNA reads TGCGCCAGCAGCCAAGTTACAGGGGGCGCATTGGGAAAACTGTTTTTT.

The table lists this clone with a few counts. The chain carries TRBV3-1 (or the pseudogene TRBV3-2) and TRBJ2-1; TRBD2 matches at 14 bases. This CDR3 is built from 16 residues. Losses at the gene ends were 4 bases for V and 7 bases for J; bases not matched to a gene: 6. Germline CDR1 is LGHDT and CDR2 is YNNKEL (reference sequence). This CDR3 reads CASSRRLAGGWNEQFF. The DNA for the CDR3 is TGTGCCAGCAGCCGCAGACTAGCGGGAGGGTGGAATGAGCAGTTCTTC.

The rearrangement uses TRBV11-3 and TRBJ1-1; D is perhaps TRBD1 (6 bases). V gave up 0 bases and J gave up 6 bases, with 11 bases separating them. CDR3 size: 14 residues. CDR1 and CDR2 (germline): SGHNT, YENEEA. CDR3 in DNA: TGTGCCAGCAGCTTAGAAGGGGGGGCCGCTGAAGCTTTCTTT. Translating it yields CASSLEGGAAEAFF.